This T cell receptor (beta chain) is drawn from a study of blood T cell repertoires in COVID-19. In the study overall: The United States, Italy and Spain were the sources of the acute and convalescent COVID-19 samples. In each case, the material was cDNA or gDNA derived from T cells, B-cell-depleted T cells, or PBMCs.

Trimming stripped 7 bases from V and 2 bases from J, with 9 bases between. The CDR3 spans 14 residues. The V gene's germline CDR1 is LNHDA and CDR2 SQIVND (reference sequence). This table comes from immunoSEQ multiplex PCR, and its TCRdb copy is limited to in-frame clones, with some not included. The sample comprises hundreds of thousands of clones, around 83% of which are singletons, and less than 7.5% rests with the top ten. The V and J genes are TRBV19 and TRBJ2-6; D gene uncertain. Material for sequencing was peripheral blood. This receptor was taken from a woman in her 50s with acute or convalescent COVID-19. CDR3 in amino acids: CASTPGPGANVLTF. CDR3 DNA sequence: TGTGCCAGTACCCCCGGTCCTGGGGCCAACGTCCTGACTTTC.